Below, one T cell receptor (beta chain) is given with its context. Its specificity is unknown. Profiling relied on immunoSEQ multiplex PCR, and the TCRdb table lists in-frame clones only, not all of them. The sample lists approximately 150,000 clones; roughly 80% were seen once. The data originate from a study of cytomegalovirus exposure and HLA in healthy donors. The length of the CDR3 is 16 residues. Trimming took 5 bases from V and 7 from J; bases not matched to a gene: 11. From germline, CDR1 is KGHSH and CDR2 LQKENI. Study-level results: For most TCR sequences rarity was the rule, although some public TCRs occurred in many donors.

The receptor was derived from a young man in good health and CMV-seropositive. Sequenced material: PBMCs. This sequence joins TRBV18 and TRBJ1-6, with TRBD1 matching over 7 bases. CDR3 in DNA: TGTGCCAGCTCAACGGGGGACAGTCTTTACAATTCACCCCTCCACTTT. Its protein is CASSTGDSLYNSPLHF.